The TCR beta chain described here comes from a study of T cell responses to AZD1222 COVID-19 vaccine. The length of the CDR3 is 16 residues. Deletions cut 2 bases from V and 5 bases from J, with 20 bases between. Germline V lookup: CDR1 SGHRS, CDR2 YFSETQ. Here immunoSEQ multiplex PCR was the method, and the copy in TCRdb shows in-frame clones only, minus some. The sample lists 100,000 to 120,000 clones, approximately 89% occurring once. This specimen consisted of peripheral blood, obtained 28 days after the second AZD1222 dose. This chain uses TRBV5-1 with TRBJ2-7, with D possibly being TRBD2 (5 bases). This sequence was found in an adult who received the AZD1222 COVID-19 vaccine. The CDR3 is CASSLFPGSRRDEQYF. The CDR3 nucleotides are TGCGCCAGCAGCTTATTCCCGGGATCACGGCGGGACGAGCAGTACTTC.